The rows below give T cell receptor beta chains drawn from one sample of a study of blood T cell repertoires in COVID-19. Produced via immunoSEQ multiplex PCR; TCRdb's table is partial and in-frame only. The table lists roughly 410,000 clones, roughly 86% of them singletons. Sequenced material: peripheral blood. All receptors come from a woman aged 55-70 years with COVID-19, enrolled during active disease. Both conserved end residues are part of each CDR3. D genes are given only for firm matches. Clone size, where shown, is once, few, many, or a class for clones that have expanded.

D gene	V gene	J gene	clone size	CDR3 DNA	CDR3 protein
TRBD1	TRBV5-1	TRBJ1-3	NA	TGCGCCAGCAGCTCCCGACAGGGGTTTGGAAACACCATATATTTT	CASSSRQGFGNTIYF
TRBD2	TRBV24-1	TRBJ2-2	NA	TGTGCCACCAGAACGACCTACGCGGGGGGGGGCTCCACCGGGGAGCTGTTTTTT	CATRTTYAGGGSTGELFF
NA	TRBV18	TRBJ1-5	NA	TGTGCCAGCTCAGAGGGGGGGACTACTAATCAGCCCCAGCATTTT	CASSEGGTTNQPQHF
NA	TRBV27	TRBJ1-3	NA	TGTGCCAGCAGTTTAACAGGGTTCGGAAACACCATATATTTT	CASSLTGFGNTIYF
TRBD1	TRBV18	TRBJ2-7	NA	TGTGCCAGCTCATCGGGACAGCTATTTGAGCAGTACTTC	CASSSGQLFEQYF
TRBD1	TRBV2	TRBJ1-2	NA	TGTGCCAGCAAGGAGGACAGGGTGGATGGCTACACCTTC	CASKEDRVDGYTF
NA	TRBV3-1/TRBV3-2	TRBJ1-5	NA	TGTGCCAGCAGCCAAGGGCAGTTACGTCAGCCCCAGCATTTT	CASSQGQLRQPQHF
TRBD1	TRBV6-5	TRBJ2-7	NA	TGTGCCAGCAGTTACAGGGGGCTCGGGTACGAGCAGTACTTC	CASSYRGLGYEQYF
NA	TRBV18	TRBJ1-1	NA	TGTGCCAGCTCACCCTTCGGTGCTCTGAACACTGAAGCTTTCTTT	CASSPFGALNTEAFF
NA	TRBV2	TRBJ1-4	NA	TGTGCCATCCTCGAGCCTTTTGCAACTAATGAAAAACTGTTTTTT	CAILEPFATNEKLFF
NA	TRBV6-6	TRBJ1-3	once	TGTGCCAGCAGAGGATTCAGGGCTGACTCTGGAAACACCATATATTTT	CASRGFRADSGNTIYF
NA	TRBV30	TRBJ1-2	NA	TGTGCCTGGAGTATCCAAGGACAGCTACCTTATGGCTACACCTTC	CAWSIQGQLPYGYTF
NA	TRBV7-9	TRBJ1-5	few	TGTGCCAGCAGTGCGGGGGTGCCCCCGGGGCCCCAGCATTTT	CASSAGVPPGPQHF
TRBD2	TRBV5-1	TRBJ2-5	once	TGCGCCAGCAGCGGGGGACTAGCGGTCCTTCAAGAGACCCAGTACTTC	CASSGGLAVLQETQYF
NA	TRBV5-5	TRBJ1-2	NA	TGTGCCAGCGGGCCCCTATATGGCTACACCTTC	CASGPLYGYTF
NA	TRBV5-4	TRBJ1-4	NA	TGTGCCAGCAGCAAGGACAGTAATGAAAAACTGTTTTTT	CASSKDSNEKLFF